These 30 T cell receptor beta chains came from one sample sequenced in a study of control samples from healthy donors and cancer patients. TCRdb's copy holds only in-frame clones and misses some; the assay was immunoSEQ multiplex PCR. Here the sample spans around 99,000 clones, approximately 90% being singletons. Sequencing was done on a sample of blood. The receptors derive from a human donor in good health. The donor label of this sample is uncertain.

The chain carries TRBV5-6 and TRBJ2-3, with D possibly called TRBD1 or TRBD2 (6 bases each). Germline V CDR1 and CDR2: SGHDT, YYEEEE. The CDR3 is 16 amino acids. Trimming removed 0 bases at V and 10 bases at J, with 21 bases between. CDR3 in amino acids: CASSLEPGASYNPQYF. Written as DNA, the CDR3 is TGTGCCAGCAGCTTGGAACCGGGGGCTAGCTATAACCCGCAGTATTTT. The variable domain in full, completed from reference TRBV5-6 and TRBJ2-3, reads DAGVTQSPTHLIKTRGQQVTLRCSPKSGHDTVSWYQQALGQGPQFIFQYYEEEERQRGNFPDRFSGHQFPNYSSELNVNALLLGDSALYLCASSLEPGASYNPQYFGPGTRLTVL.

V is TRBV9 and J is TRBJ2-3, with TRBD2 identical over 8 bases. CDR3 size: 16 residues. CDR1 and CDR2 (germline): SGDLS, YYNGEE. V trimming: 0 bases; J trimming: 4 bases; junction bases outside the gene matches: 7. The CDR3, as DNA: TGTGCCAGCAGCGTAGGGAGGACTAGCAGGGCAGATACGCAGTATTTT. Amino acids: CASSVGRTSRADTQYF.

This rearrangement joins TRBV19 to TRBJ1-5; 7 nucleotides align to TRBD1. Germline loops: CDR1 LNHDA, CDR2 SQIVND (reference sequence). CDR3 length equals 14 residues. The J segment lost 1 base and the V segment lost 7 bases, leaving 4 bases of the junction unmatched. The CDR3 protein is CASMQTGSNQPQHF. CDR3 coding DNA: TGTGCCAGTATGCAGACAGGGAGCAATCAGCCCCAGCATTTT.

This sequence joins TRBV19 and TRBJ1-5, with D unclear. With 3 bases removed from V and 4 bases from J, the gap between germline ends came to 7 bases. This CDR3 has 13 amino acids. Per the germline V gene, CDR1 is LNHDA and CDR2 is SQIVND (reference sequence). This chain's CDR3 is CASSMVENQPQHF. CDR3 nucleotides: TGTGCCAGTAGTATGGTCGAAAATCAGCCCCAGCATTTT.

This chain connects TRBV24-1 to TRBJ2-5; D possibly uses TRBD1 or TRBD2 (5 bases each). The CDR3 loop spans 14 amino acids. V lost 6 bases and J lost 4, with 14 bases in between. Germline V gene sequence: CDR1 KGHDR, CDR2 SFDVKD. The CDR3 sequence is CATSTGTRRETQYF. CDR3 DNA: TGTGCCACCAGTACCGGGACCCGGAGAGAGACCCAGTACTTC.

This clone showed up just once. The chain recombines TRBV21-1 with TRBJ2-5; the table's TRBD1 call for D was not verified on the DNA. TRBV21-1 is a known pseudogene. The CDR3 contains 16 residues. In DNA, the CDR3 is TGTGCCAGCAGCCCTTACAGGGGGCCTGGGCAAGAGACCCAGTACTTC. It specifies CASSPYRGPGQETQYF.

The rearrangement joins TRBV28 to TRBJ1-1; D remains ambiguous. The CDR3 consists of 13 residues. Germline V gene data show CDR1 as MDHEN and CDR2 as SYDVKM. The germline V and J ends were trimmed by 3 bases and 0 bases, with 5 bases remaining between them. The CDR3 DNA reads TGTGCCAGCAGTTTGCTCTTGAACACTGAAGCTTTCTTT. Its translation is CASSLLLNTEAFF.

J is TRBJ1-2 and V is TRBV6-2 or TRBV6-3, with a possible D match to TRBD1 (5 bases). The V gene lost 6 bases and the J gene lost 4 bases, with 18 bases spanning the gap. The germline V gene has CDR1 MNHEY and CDR2 SVGEGT. The CDR3 covers 15 residues. The CDR3 sequence: CASSSPDTYFYGYTF. In nucleotides, the CDR3 is TGTGCCAGCAGCTCCCCGGACACCTACTTCTATGGCTACACCTTC.

The V call is TRBV5-1, the J call TRBJ1-6; D may be TRBD1 (6 bases). V lost 1 base to trimming and J lost 5 bases, with 10 bases between them. The CDR3 length is 15 residues. Germline V lookup: CDR1 SGHRS, CDR2 YFSETQ. For the CDR3, the DNA is TGCGCCAGCAGCTTGAGGGGGGGAGATAATTCACCCCTCCACTTT. Protein product: CASSLRGGDNSPLHF.

The CDR3 spells CASSISGGADTQYF. The DNA for the CDR3 is TGTGCCAGCAGCATTAGCGGGGGCGCAGATACGCAGTATTTT. The chain carries TRBV7-8 and TRBJ2-3; 9 bases line up with TRBD2. Per germline, CDR1 SGHVS and CDR2 FQNEAQ. V was clipped by 5 bases and J by 4 bases; unmatched bases: 4. CDR3 size: 14 residues.

The chain joins TRBV7-8 to TRBJ1-2, with unresolved D. Germline-derived CDR1 and CDR2 are SGHVS and FQNEAQ. The CDR3 contains 13 residues. Trimming took off 5 bases at V and 3 bases at J, with 10 bases between the two ends. The CDR3 loop is CASSQTAYYGYTF. The CDR3 coding sequence is TGTGCCAGCAGCCAGACCGCGTACTATGGCTACACCTTC.

The chain employs TRBV6-6 and TRBJ1-2; D is undetermined. V was pared by 2 bases and J by 0 bases, with 13 bases between. Germline values: CDR1 MNHNY, CDR2 SVGAGI (reference sequence). CDR3 length: 16 residues. This CDR3 is CASSYVQVSSNYGYTF. The CDR3 bases are TGTGCCAGCAGTTACGTTCAGGTCTCCTCTAACTATGGCTACACCTTC.

The chain recombines TRBV11-3 with TRBJ2-2, with D possibly matching TRBD2 (6 bases). V was cut by 5 bases and J by 6 bases, with 10 bases left in between. This CDR3 has 13 residues. Germline V lookup: CDR1 SGHNT, CDR2 YENEEA. DNA of the CDR3: TGTGCCAGCAGCGGAGGGTATGCCGGGGAGCTGTTTTTT. This sequence encodes CASSGGYAGELFF.

The chain joins TRBV9 to TRBJ2-3, with 10 positions matching TRBD2. The CDR3 contains 15 residues. Germline lookup yields CDR1 SGDLS and CDR2 YYNGEE. V lost 1 base, J lost 6 bases, and 5 bases stayed unmatched. The DNA of the CDR3 is TGTGCCAGCAGCGTACTAGCGGGGGCCGGGGATACGCAGTATTTT. Translation: CASSVLAGAGDTQYF.

V usage is TRBV10-3 and J usage is TRBJ2-1; 8 bases map to TRBD1. This CDR3 contains 15 residues. With 5 bases clipped from V and 0 bases from J, the junction kept 3 bases outside the gene matches. Germline V gene sequence: CDR1 ENHRY, CDR2 SYGVKD. The CDR3 DNA reads as TGTGCCATCAGTCCCGGGACAGGCTCCTACAATGAGCAGTTCTTC. It encodes CAISPGTGSYNEQFF.

This chain joins TRBV24-1 and TRBJ2-3, with D perhaps matching TRBD1 or TRBD2 (6 bases each). Germline CDR1 and CDR2: KGHDR and SFDVKD. This CDR3 spans 15 amino acids. The V end was cut by 5 bases, the J end by 2 bases, with 13 bases between. Here the CDR3 DNA reads TGTGCCACCAGTGCACCGGGGGCCTCCACAGATACGCAGTATTTT. Its translation is CATSAPGASTDTQYF.

The chain is built from TRBV28 and TRBJ2-1; D possibly corresponds to TRBD2 (5 bases). CDR3 size: 14 residues. Germline V gene data show CDR1 as MDHEN and CDR2 as SYDVKM. Trimming left V 7 bases short and J 1 base short, with 11 bases between. CDR3 coding DNA: TGTGCCAGCACATCCCCGGGATCCTACAATGAGCAGTTCTTC. This sequence encodes CASTSPGSYNEQFF.

The J gene is TRBJ1-1, the V gene TRBV6-5; TRBD1 matches 8 bases. The V gene's germline CDR1 is MNHEY and CDR2 SVGAGI. V was clipped by 0 bases and J by 4 bases; unmatched bases: 4. This CDR3 region has 15 residues. The CDR3 sequence: CASSYSTGVGTEAFF. The CDR3 DNA sequence: TGTGCCAGCAGTTACTCGACAGGGGTCGGCACTGAAGCTTTCTTT.

The rearrangement joins TRBV6-2 or TRBV6-3 to TRBJ1-6, with TRBD1 identical over 7 bases. Germline V gene sequence: CDR1 MNHEY, CDR2 SVGEGT. V trimming: 3 bases; J trimming: 3 bases; junction bases outside the gene matches: 2. This CDR3 has 15 residues. The DNA of the CDR3 is TGTGCCAGCAGTTATGGACAGGACTATAATTCACCCCTCCACTTT. Encoded protein: CASSYGQDYNSPLHF.

The chain combines TRBV19 with TRBJ1-3; 7 bases match TRBD1. The V gene end was trimmed by 6 bases and the J gene end by 0 bases; junction bases not matched to a gene: 11. CDR3 size: 17 residues. CDR1 and CDR2 (germline): LNHDA, SQIVND (reference sequence). CDR3 amino acids: CASSLGQAGYSGNTIYF. The CDR3 DNA sequence: TGTGCCAGTAGCCTAGGACAGGCCGGCTACTCTGGAAACACCATATATTTT.

DNA of the CDR3: TGCGCCAGCAGCTTGGGGACAGTCAATCAGCCCCAGCATTTT. This codes for CASSLGTVNQPQHF. The J gene is TRBJ1-5, the V gene TRBV5-1; D perhaps matches TRBD1 (6 bases). This CDR3 comprises 14 residues. Germline CDR1 is SGHRS and CDR2 is YFSETQ. V lost 0 bases and J 3 bases, leaving 7 bases between the germline ends.

The CDR3 reads CASSLTGVINSPLHF. CDR3 bases: TGTGCCAGCAGCTTGACAGGGGTAATTAATTCACCCCTCCACTTT. V is TRBV5-6 and J is TRBJ1-6; 7 nucleotides match TRBD1. With V trimmed by 1 base and J by 6 bases, 4 bases remained unmatched. Germline lookup yields CDR1 SGHDT and CDR2 YYEEEE. The CDR3 has 15 residues.

CDR3: CASSLAGTDSNQPQHF. In DNA form, the CDR3 reads TGCGCCAGCAGCTTGGCCGGGACAGATAGCAATCAGCCCCAGCATTTT. The V call is TRBV5-1, the J call TRBJ1-5, with TRBD1 matching over 7 bases. The CDR3 runs to 16 residues. The V and J ends lost 0 bases and 0 bases, in that order; junction bases with no gene match: 3. Germline V gene lookup returns CDR1 SGHRS and CDR2 YFSETQ.

This clone was found once. This rearrangement joins TRBV10-3 to TRBJ2-3, with a tentative D call TRBD2 (6 bases). The CDR3 has 15 residues. Trimming took 8 bases from V and 4 from J, leaving 19 bases between them. The V gene's germline CDR1 is ENHRY and CDR2 SYGVKD. The DNA for the CDR3 is TGTGCCATCGGAGCTAGCGCCCCAATTGCAGATACGCAGTATTTT. It yields the protein CAIGASAPIADTQYF.

This chain joins TRBV2 and TRBJ1-6; perhaps TRBD1 as D (5 bases). V lost 10 bases to trimming and J lost 6 bases, with 13 bases between them. The CDR3 length is 13 residues. CDR1 SNHLY and CDR2 FYNNEI come from the germline V gene. CDR3 amino acids: CATSLTANSPLHF. The CDR3, as DNA: TGTGCCACCTCGTTGACAGCTAATTCACCCCTCCACTTT.

The chain links TRBV29-1 to TRBJ1-3, with 7 bases matching TRBD1. Trimming took 4 bases from V and 0 from J; bases not matched to a gene: 9. Germline CDR1 reads SQVTM; CDR2 reads ANQGSEA. This CDR3 is 16 amino acids long. The CDR3 region is CSVVFGGQSSGNTIYF. The CDR3 region has the DNA TGCAGCGTTGTTTTTGGGGGACAGAGCTCTGGAAACACCATATATTTT.

The chain links TRBV6-2 or TRBV6-3 to TRBJ2-6; TRBD1 aligns across 8 bases. Germline V gene data show CDR1 as MNHEY and CDR2 as SVGEGT. V shed 5 bases and J 4 bases; nucleotides not matched to a gene: 7. This CDR3 is 16 amino acids long. The CDR3 region has the DNA TGTGCCAGCAGTAACCGACAGGGGTCAGGGGCCAACGTCCTGACTTTC. It specifies CASSNRQGSGANVLTF.

This chain uses TRBV5-1 with TRBJ2-3, with a possible D match to TRBD2 (6 bases). From germline, CDR1 is SGHRS and CDR2 YFSETQ. The ends were cut back, 4 bases at V and 0 bases at J, with 9 bases in the middle. The CDR3 is 14 amino acids. The CDR3 sequence is CASSTGTSTDTQYF. CDR3 in DNA: TGCGCCAGCAGCACTGGGACTAGCACAGATACGCAGTATTTT.

The gene calls are TRBV7-2 and TRBJ1-2; D might be TRBD1 (5 bases). The V end was cut by 6 bases, the J end by 6 bases, with 17 bases between. The CDR3 runs to 14 residues. The germline V gene has CDR1 SGHTA and CDR2 FQGNSA. The CDR3 spells CASSSQERGNGYTF. CDR3 coding DNA: TGTGCCAGCAGTTCCCAGGAGAGGGGAAATGGCTACACCTTC.

CDR3 protein: CASSAASPRTDTQYF. CDR3 sequence (DNA): TGTGCCAGCAGCGCAGCGTCGCCGCGCACAGATACGCAGTATTTT. J is TRBJ2-3 and V is TRBV11-2, with D unclear. CDR1 is SGHAT, CDR2 FQNNGV, per germline. Trimming took 5 bases from V and 1 from J, leaving 13 bases between them. The CDR3 is 15 residues long.